The 24 T cell receptor beta chains presented below share a single source sample, sequenced in a study of blood T cell repertoires in COVID-19. Measured with immunoSEQ multiplex PCR; TCRdb has only the in-frame clones, and not every one. The sample lists around 230,000 clones, 87% occurring once. The specimen sequenced was peripheral blood. The receptors originated from a man aged 55 to 69 who had recovered from COVID-19.

This chain uses TRBV27 with TRBJ2-5; 8 bases are shared with TRBD1. V lost 5 bases to trimming and J lost 1 base; unmatched junction nucleotides: 9. The CDR3 is made up of 16 amino acids. CDR1 MNHEY and CDR2 SMNVEV come from the germline V gene (reference sequence). The CDR3 nucleotides read TGTGCCAGCAGTCCCCTCGTGGACAGGGTCCAAGAGACCCAGTACTTC. Its translation: CASSPLVDRVQETQYF.

This chain joins TRBV3-1 (or the pseudogene TRBV3-2) and TRBJ1-4; D is uncertain. Trimming removed 4 bases at V and 7 bases at J, with 19 bases between. The germline CDR1 and CDR2 sequences are LGHDT and YNNKEL (reference sequence). The CDR3 spans 16 residues. Written as DNA, the CDR3 is TGTGCCAGCAGCCTTGCGTCGGCGGTACGGGGTGAAAAACTGTTTTTT. Encoded protein: CASSLASAVRGEKLFF.

This chain uses TRBV20-1 with TRBJ1-3, with D possibly being TRBD1 (5 bases). Germline loops: CDR1 DFQATT, CDR2 SNEGSKA (reference sequence). Trimming took off 3 bases at V and 15 bases at J, with 15 bases between the two ends. CDR3 size: 11 residues. The CDR3 DNA is TGCAGTGCTAGGAGGGACTTGCGTCAATATTTT. It translates to CSARRDLRQYF.

In this sample, this clone turned up once. The DNA for the CDR3 is TGTGCCAGCAGCCCCCGTCTGGTGGACAGGGCCCTTGTGGGAACCCAGTACTTC. Its protein is CASSPRLVDRALVGTQYF. This chain uses TRBV9 with TRBJ2-5, with TRBD1 matching over 8 bases. This CDR3 is built from 18 residues. The V gene's germline CDR1 is SGDLS and CDR2 YYNGEE. V lost 4 bases, J lost 8 bases, and 22 bases stayed unmatched.

The genes are TRBV10-1 and TRBJ2-1; TRBD2 matches 10 bases. Germline assignment: CDR1 WNHNN and CDR2 SYGVQD (reference sequence). Trimming at V came to 4 bases and at J to 7 bases, leaving 7 bases not matched to a gene. The CDR3 is 15 residues long. CDR3 nucleotides: TGCGCCAGCAGTGCAGGGACTAGCGCGCAGAATGAGCAGTTCTTC. Amino acid sequence: CASSAGTSAQNEQFF.

This chain uses TRBV5-4 with TRBJ1-2, with D maybe TRBD1 (6 bases). V lost 0 bases and J 4 bases, leaving 10 bases between the germline ends. The germline gives CDR1 SGHNT, CDR2 YYREEE (reference sequence). The CDR3 is 14 amino acids. The DNA for the CDR3 is TGTGCCAGCAGCTTGGAGGGGGTCGGCTATGGCTACACCTTC. Translated: CASSLEGVGYGYTF.

This chain connects TRBV7-8 to TRBJ1-6, with D hard to call. The CDR3 consists of 15 residues. V was trimmed by 3 bases and J by 1 base, leaving 7 bases between them. CDR1 is SGHVS and CDR2 is FQNEAQ in the germline V gene. CDR3 in amino acids: CASSLRASYNSPLHF. DNA of the CDR3: TGTGCCAGCAGCTTGAGGGCGTCCTATAATTCACCCCTCCACTTT.

V and J are TRBV2 and TRBJ2-7; perhaps TRBD2 as D (6 bases). The germline gives CDR1 SNHLY, CDR2 FYNNEI. The ends were cut back, 4 bases at V and 0 bases at J, with 16 bases in the middle. This CDR3 has 16 residues. The CDR3 loop is CASSANPGTHSYEQYF. The CDR3 DNA reads TGTGCCAGCAGTGCCAATCCCGGGACTCACTCCTACGAGCAGTACTTC.

Remarks on this clone: Germline and junction disagree at one end, which may indicate a read error. CDR3 in amino acids: CASSGRMTSPDF. In DNA form, the CDR3 reads TGTGCCAGCAGCGGTCGTATGACTAGCCCAGACTTT. This chain links TRBV3-1 (or the pseudogene TRBV3-2) with TRBJ2-3; 7 bases map to TRBD2. The germline gives CDR1 LGHDT, CDR2 YNNKEL (reference sequence). The CDR3 sequence is 12 residues long.

This clone was recorded only once. The genes are TRBV3-1 (or the pseudogene TRBV3-2) and TRBJ2-3, with D tentatively TRBD2 (5 bases). Trimming removed 5 bases from V and 0 bases from J, with 9 bases in between. This CDR3 contains 14 residues. The V gene's germline CDR1 is LGHDT and CDR2 YNNKEL (reference sequence). The CDR3 DNA reads TGTGCCAGCAGCTCAAGGACTAGCACAGATACGCAGTATTTT. Translation gives CASSSRTSTDTQYF.

This chain connects TRBV30 to TRBJ2-6; D is perhaps TRBD1 (6 bases). Germline lookup yields CDR1 GTSNPN and CDR2 SVGIG (reference sequence). Trimming left V 2 bases short and J 4 bases short, with 15 bases between. CDR3 length: 16 residues. The CDR3 reads CAWSRPGTSGANVLTF. The CDR3 DNA follows: TGTGCCTGGAGTCGCCCTGGGACATCGGGGGCCAACGTCCTGACTTTC. The variable domain in full, with the rest retrieved from reference TRBV30 and TRBJ2-6, is SQTIHQWPATLVQPVGSPLSLECTVEGTSNPNLYWYRQAAGRGLQLLFYSVGIGQISSEVPQNLSASRPQDRQFILSSKKLLLSDSGFYLCAWSRPGTSGANVLTFGAGSRLTVL.

Only one count was recorded for this clone. Here the CDR3 DNA reads TGTGCCAGCAGTTACTCGTCGGGGTCGCCCTACGAGCAGTACTTC. Protein: CASSYSSGSPYEQYF. V is TRBV6-2 or TRBV6-3 and J is TRBJ2-7; D may be TRBD2 (5 bases). The length of the CDR3 is 15 residues. Germline V gene lookup returns CDR1 MNHEY and CDR2 SVGEGT. The V gene lost 0 bases and the J gene lost 2 bases, with 11 bases spanning the gap.

This chain uses TRBV28 with TRBJ1-6; D gene unclear. Per germline, CDR1 MDHEN and CDR2 SYDVKM. The V end was cut by 2 bases, the J end by 0 bases, with 11 bases between. This CDR3 is built from 17 residues. The CDR3 coding sequence is TGTGCCAGCAGTTTAGAGGCTCCGAGCTCCTATAATTCACCCCTCCACTTT. It codes for CASSLEAPSSYNSPLHF.

The rearrangement joins TRBV3-1 (or the pseudogene TRBV3-2) to TRBJ2-5, with 11 bases identical to TRBD1. There are 14 residues in the CDR3. Germline CDR1 is LGHDT and CDR2 is YNNKEL (reference sequence). Germline trimming cut 3 bases from V and 4 bases from J; bases unmatched to any gene: 1. CDR3 DNA sequence: TGTGCCAGCAGCCAGGACAGGGGGCCAGAGACCCAGTACTTC. Encoded protein: CASSQDRGPETQYF.

The sample holds a few counts of this clone. The V and J genes are TRBV7-8 and TRBJ2-5; perhaps TRBD1 as D (8 bases). V was clipped by 3 bases and J by 4 bases, with 12 bases between them. Germline CDR1 and CDR2: SGHVS and FQNEAQ. This CDR3 comprises 14 residues. CDR3 protein: CASSFTGGVETQYF. As DNA, the CDR3 is TGTGCCAGCAGCTTTACAGGGGGGGTAGAGACCCAGTACTTC.

As DNA, the CDR3 is TGTGCCAGCTCACCAGGCGGGGAACCCGCCCGGGAGCAGTTCTTC. This codes for CASSPGGEPAREQFF. This rearrangement joins TRBV18 to TRBJ2-1; the D gene is possibly TRBD2 (6 bases). V was clipped by 2 bases and J by 10 bases, with 18 bases between them. The CDR3 loop spans 15 amino acids. Germline lookup yields CDR1 KGHSH and CDR2 LQKENI.

This clone was seen once. The chain links TRBV5-4 to TRBJ1-2; 8 nucleotides match TRBD1. The CDR3 contains 14 residues. V lost 2 bases to trimming and J lost 3 bases; unmatched junction nucleotides: 3. Germline-derived CDR1 and CDR2 are SGHNT and YYREEE (reference sequence). CDR3 protein: CASSFDRGYYGYTF. CDR3 DNA: TGTGCCAGCAGCTTTGACAGGGGATACTATGGCTACACCTTC.

This chain uses TRBV20-1 with TRBJ2-5, with D unresolved. CDR3 size: 11 residues. Trimming took off 4 bases at V and 5 bases at J, with 8 bases between the two ends. The germline CDR1 and CDR2 sequences are DFQATT and SNEGSKA (reference sequence). The CDR3 loop reads CSANHEETQYF. Written as DNA, the CDR3 is TGCAGTGCTAACCACGAGGAGACCCAGTACTTC.

The chain links TRBV4-2 to TRBJ2-4; 9 nucleotides align to TRBD1. Germline values: CDR1 LGHNA, CDR2 YNFKEQ. The J segment lost 0 bases and the V segment lost 1 base, leaving 4 bases of the junction unmatched. This CDR3 is built from 17 residues. Written as DNA, the CDR3 is TGTGCCAGCAGCCAAGGGACAGGGGACCTAGCCAAAAACATTCAGTACTTC. The encoded protein is CASSQGTGDLAKNIQYF.

This clone was picked up one time. The chain employs TRBV6-5 and TRBJ2-2; D may be TRBD1 (5 bases). The CDR3 totals 15 residues. With 5 bases removed from V and 1 base from J, the gap between germline ends came to 11 bases. Germline V gene sequence: CDR1 MNHEY, CDR2 SVGAGI. The CDR3 loop reads CASSTQGLNTGELFF. As DNA, the CDR3 is TGTGCCAGCAGTACGCAGGGCTTGAACACCGGGGAGCTGTTTTTT.

The genes are TRBV6-6 and TRBJ2-3; 10 positions match TRBD2. The J segment lost 4 bases and the V segment lost 5 bases, leaving 6 bases of the junction unmatched. In germline, CDR1 is MNHNY, CDR2 SVGAGI (reference sequence). The CDR3 contains 15 residues. The CDR3 loop reads CASSNPGTSADTQYF. CDR3 bases: TGTGCCAGCAGTAACCCCGGGACTAGCGCAGATACGCAGTATTTT.

In its sample, this clone was seen once. The V call is TRBV12-3 or TRBV12-4, the J call TRBJ2-1; D gene ambiguous. Deletions cut 6 bases from V and 7 bases from J, with 7 bases between. This CDR3 has 11 amino acids. For the CDR3, the DNA is TGTGCCAGCAGCCGTAAAAATGAGCAGTTCTTC. Amino acid sequence: CASSRKNEQFF.

The chain has TRBV7-9 and TRBJ2-3, with TRBD1 matching 8 bases. With 5 bases clipped from V and 0 bases from J, the junction kept 4 bases outside the gene matches. The CDR3 sequence is 15 residues long. The germline CDR1 and CDR2 sequences are SEHNR and FQNEAQ (reference sequence). CDR3 DNA sequence: TGTGCCAGCAGCATGACAGGGGTTAGCACAGATACGCAGTATTTT. Its protein product is CASSMTGVSTDTQYF.

This chain uses TRBV12-3 or TRBV12-4 with TRBJ2-7, with TRBD1 as a possible D gene (6 bases). The CDR3 totals 12 residues. V dropped 7 bases and J dropped 6 bases, with 13 bases sitting between them. The CDR3 DNA follows: TGTGCCAGCACCCTACAGGGTGGCGAGCAGTACTTC. This translates into CASTLQGGEQYF.